This T cell receptor beta chain derives from a study of a mutant IDH1 vaccine in newly diagnosed glioma. Overall study context: Former treatment meant radiotherapy, temozolomide, or both; the majority had gotten both.

This CDR3 contains 12 residues. The ends lost 3 bases at V and 3 bases at J; junction bases unmatched: 1. CDR1 and CDR2 (germline): SQVTM, ANQGSEA. This clone was seen a handful of times. Antigen specificity is unknown. As to time point: week 35, safety follow-up. What each vaccine dose contained was 300 ug of mutant IDH1 20-mer peptide, accompanied by topical imiquimod. Eight vaccine injections were given to patients in weeks 1, 3, 5, 7, 11, 15, 19 and 23. The protocol was immunoSEQ multiplex PCR, while the TCRdb copy is restricted to in-frame clones and leaves out a portion. In the table there are some 61,000 clones, almost 85% of which are singletons.

The rearrangement uses TRBV29-1 and TRBJ1-2; 7 positions match TRBD1. The TCR originated in a young man with glioma. Sequenced material: PBMCs, taken from a glioma patient whose treatment included an IDH1 peptide vaccine. Here the CDR3 reads CSVDQGDYGYTF. The CDR3 nucleotides read TGCAGCGTTGATCAGGGGGACTATGGCTACACCTTC. Complete variable domain (other parts from reference TRBV29-1 and TRBJ1-2): SAVISQKPSRDICQRGTSLTIQCQVDSQVTMMFWYRQQPGQSLTLIATANQGSEATYESGFVIDKFPISRPNLTFSTLTVSNMSPEDSSIYLCSVDQGDYGYTFGSGTRLTVV.